This paragraph covers one T cell receptor beta chain sequence. No antigen is known for it. Profiling relied on immunoSEQ multiplex PCR, and the TCRdb table lists in-frame clones only, not all of them. The repertoire includes about 150,000 clones, around 94% of them detected once, and about 0.31% sits in the top ten. The data were taken from a study of OX40 agonist ivuxolimab in advanced cancers. Study in general: Patients received intravenous ivuxolimab every 2 weeks at 0.01 to 10 mg/kg. Enrolled patients in dose escalation had cancers that were hepatocellular carcinoma, melanoma, renal cell or head and neck cancer.

Notes on the study in general: Expansion of clones was among the lowest in partial responders at 0.1-3.0 mg/kg. CD4+ T cells averaged fewer expanded clones than CD8+ T cells.

This CDR3 is built from 14 residues. The V end was cut by 1 base, the J end by 4 bases, with 11 bases between. In germline, CDR1 is SGHRS, CDR2 YFSETQ. This chain links TRBV5-1 with TRBJ1-2, with D perhaps TRBD1 (6 bases). Source: CD4+ or CD8+ T cells sorted from blood, taken in a trial of the OX40 agonist ivuxolimab. This clonotype was obtained from an adult with an advanced solid tumor such as melanoma, head and neck, liver or kidney cancer. CDR3 in amino acids: CASSLPTGVYGYTF. The CDR3, as DNA: TGCGCCAGCAGCTTGCCGACAGGAGTCTATGGCTACACCTTC.